The 30 T cell receptor beta chains below were found in one sample sequenced in a study of identical twins. TCRdb reprocessed the 5' RACE reads via MiXCR and lists one record per CDR3 protein. The sample carries 200,000 to 250,000 distinct CDR3 sequences, roughly 12% recorded once. The sample also formed part of further work on yellow fever vaccine responses in identical twins.

Sequenced: memory (CD45RO+) T cells sorted from blood. These receptors came from a woman aged 18-29 years in good health.

V gene TRBV6-6 combines with J gene TRBJ2-7, with D tentatively TRBD1 or TRBD2 (6 bases each). Germline V CDR1 and CDR2: MNHNY, SVGAGI (reference sequence). Trimming removed 11 bases from V and 1 base from J, with 15 bases in between. The CDR3 totals 13 residues. CDR3: CAAQGRESYEQYF. The CDR3 DNA sequence: TGTGCCGCACAGGGCCGGGAGTCCTACGAGCAGTACTTC.

In its sample, this clonotype was seen many times. The chain is built from TRBV5-1 and TRBJ2-2, with unresolved D. The germline V gene encodes CDR1 SGHRS and CDR2 YFSETQ. The CDR3 totals 14 residues. V was cut by 2 bases and J by 4 bases, with 9 bases left in between. The DNA of the CDR3 is TGCGCCAGCAGCTTCGGGCAGGCCACCGGGGAGCTGTTTTTT. Translation: CASSFGQATGELFF.

This chain links TRBV2 with TRBJ2-7; 7 bases line up with TRBD1. The CDR3 is made up of 13 amino acids. In germline, CDR1 is SNHLY, CDR2 FYNNEI. J lost 3 bases, V lost 5 bases, and 4 bases had no gene match. CDR3: CASSMTGFYEQYF. DNA for the CDR3: TGTGCCAGCAGTATGACAGGGTTCTACGAGCAGTACTTC.

V and J are TRBV11-1 and TRBJ1-2; D ambiguous. Germline CDR1 SGHAT, CDR2 FQDESV (reference sequence). Between the trimmed V and J ends, which lost 4 bases and 4 bases, there was a span of 10 bases. This CDR3 contains 13 residues. CDR3 nucleotides: TGTGCCAGCAGCTCCGACACATTCTATGGCTACACCTTC. Translating it yields CASSSDTFYGYTF.

The V call is TRBV25-1, the J call TRBJ2-5; TRBD2 agrees at 7 bases. J gave up 0 bases and V 4 bases, and 2 bases lay outside the gene matches. Germline V gene data show CDR1 as MGHDK and CDR2 as SYGVNS. The CDR3 covers 14 residues. CDR3: CASSGLADQETQYF. The CDR3 nucleotides read TGTGCCAGCAGTGGTCTAGCGGACCAAGAGACCCAGTACTTC.

This clonotype was found a few times. The chain combines TRBV7-9 with TRBJ1-3, with no clear D. V was shortened by 5 bases and J by 6 bases, with 8 bases between the two germline ends. Germline CDR1 and CDR2: SEHNR and FQNEAQ (reference sequence). This CDR3 comprises 12 residues. CDR3 in amino acids: CASSPRSNTIYF. CDR3 DNA: TGTGCCAGCAGCCCCCGGTCAAACACCATATATTTT.

The J gene is TRBJ1-5, the V gene TRBV15; D is undetermined. The CDR3 length is 16 residues. V was cut by 2 bases and J by 1 base, with 12 bases left in between. Germline V CDR1 and CDR2: LNHNV, YYDKDF (reference sequence). The CDR3 bases are TGTGCCACCAGCAGAAGGGCAGGAGTAAGCAATCAGCCCCAGCATTTT. It is translated as CATSRRAGVSNQPQHF.

This clonotype was found a few times. The chain has TRBV2 and TRBJ2-5; 7 nucleotides line up with TRBD1. In germline, CDR1 is SNHLY, CDR2 FYNNEI. The junction had 15 bases not matched to a gene; V was cut back by 7 bases and J by 7 bases. CDR3 length: 15 residues. This CDR3 is CASKEAGGSSRTQYF. The CDR3 DNA sequence: TGTGCCAGCAAAGAGGCAGGGGGTAGTTCCCGGACCCAGTACTTC.

This clonotype has at least ten counts. The gene calls are TRBV4-3 and TRBJ1-6; the D gene is possibly TRBD1 (6 bases). In germline, CDR1 is LGHNA, CDR2 YSLEER. V lost 0 bases and J lost 11, with 11 bases in between. The CDR3 contains 14 residues. The CDR3: CASSQDWGGPPLHF. In DNA form, the CDR3 reads TGCGCCAGCAGCCAAGATTGGGGGGGGCCACCCCTCCACTTT.

This clonotype showed up just a few times. The genes are TRBV12-3 or TRBV12-4 and TRBJ2-7; D remains unclear. The length of the CDR3 is 12 residues. Trimming shortened V by 3 bases and J by 4 bases, and 7 bases separated the two germline ends. CDR3 nucleotide sequence: TGTGCCAGCAGTTTTGATTTTTACGAGCAGTACTTC. It yields the protein CASSFDFYEQYF.

This sequence joins TRBV20-1 and TRBJ2-7; D may correspond to TRBD1 or TRBD2 (5 bases each). CDR1 DFQATT and CDR2 SNEGSKA come from the germline V gene (reference sequence). The CDR3 is made up of 12 amino acids. V lost 7 bases, J lost 6 bases, and 16 bases lay in between. Here the CDR3 reads CSGGFVVGEQYF. CDR3 DNA sequence: TGCAGTGGGGGGTTCGTGGTGGGCGAGCAGTACTTC.

This clonotype was seen a handful of times. The gene calls are TRBV20-1 and TRBJ1-1; 12 positions match TRBD1. Losses at the gene ends were 7 bases for V and 0 bases for J; bases not matched to a gene: 6. There are 15 residues in the CDR3. Germline CDR1 reads DFQATT; CDR2 reads SNEGSKA (reference sequence). As DNA, the CDR3 is TGCAGTGGGAAGGGACAGGGGGCTTTGAACACTGAAGCTTTCTTT. It yields the protein CSGKGQGALNTEAFF.

This chain uses TRBV29-1 with TRBJ2-2; perhaps TRBD2 as D (7 bases). CDR3 length equals 15 residues. The germline CDR1 and CDR2 sequences are SQVTM and ANQGSEA. V was shortened by 4 bases and J by 4 bases, with 16 bases between the two germline ends. In nucleotides, the CDR3 is TGCAGCGTTGTGTTTGGCGGGGGCGTCACCGGGGAGCTGTTTTTT. Translating it yields CSVVFGGGVTGELFF.

The V and J genes are TRBV20-1 and TRBJ2-3, with TRBD2 identical over 11 bases. Germline V gene lookup returns CDR1 DFQATT and CDR2 SNEGSKA (reference sequence). The CDR3 contains 17 residues. J was trimmed by 3 bases and V by 0 bases; bases with no gene match: 8. CDR3 sequence (DNA): TGCAGTGCTAGAGATGGAGCCCTAGCGGGAGGTACAGATACGCAGTATTTT. Translating it yields CSARDGALAGGTDTQYF.

This clonotype was detected only a few times. The CDR3 DNA sequence: TGTGCCAGCTCACGCTTACAGAGCACAGATACGCAGTATTTT. Translation gives CASSRLQSTDTQYF. The gene calls are TRBV18 and TRBJ2-3; no firm D call. CDR3 length: 14 amino acids. Germline V gene data show CDR1 as KGHSH and CDR2 as LQKENI. V was cut by 4 bases and J by 0 bases, with 8 bases left in between.

This chain links TRBV21-1 with TRBJ1-1. TRBV21-1 is described as a pseudogene. This CDR3 has 15 residues. CDR3 region: CASSKSTGEYTEAFF. The CDR3 DNA sequence: TGTGCCAGCAGCAAATCTACTGGAGAATACACTGAAGCTTTCTTT.

There are a few counts of this clonotype. The chain combines TRBV7-8 with TRBJ2-2, with D possibly being TRBD2 (5 bases). The germline V gene has CDR1 SGHVS and CDR2 FQNEAQ. The germline V and J ends were trimmed by 2 bases and 3 bases, with 16 bases remaining between them. The CDR3 consists of 17 residues. The CDR3 region is CASSLRTGIIYTGELFF. The CDR3 nucleotides are TGTGCCAGCAGCTTAAGGACCGGGATCATCTACACCGGGGAGCTGTTTTTT.

The CDR3 DNA reads as TGTGCCAGCAGTCCACAGCGGGTCGGAGAGCTGTTTTTT. It encodes CASSPQRVGELFF. The chain links TRBV12-3 or TRBV12-4 to TRBJ2-2; D is perhaps TRBD2 (6 bases). CDR3 size: 13 residues. Trimming cost V 5 bases and J 11 bases, with 15 bases left between them.

Here the CDR3 DNA reads TGCAGTGCATCGCTAGGAGGCTCGGAGACCCAGTACTTC. Its translation is CSASLGGSETQYF. The gene calls are TRBV20-1 and TRBJ2-5, with D maybe TRBD2 (5 bases). This CDR3 has 13 amino acids. Germline V gene lookup returns CDR1 DFQATT and CDR2 SNEGSKA (reference sequence). V was trimmed by 6 bases and J by 5 bases, leaving 16 bases between them.

The genes are TRBV11-2 and TRBJ2-4; perhaps TRBD2 as D (5 bases). The CDR3 runs 16 residues. From germline, CDR1 is SGHAT and CDR2 FQNNGV. V was cut by 4 bases and J by 0 bases, with 13 bases left in between. This CDR3 reads CASSSNNGLAKNIQYF. CDR3 nucleotides: TGTGCCAGCAGCTCCAACAACGGACTAGCCAAAAACATTCAGTACTTC.

Many counts were recorded for this clonotype. This chain links TRBV4-2 with TRBJ2-3, with D uncertain. The CDR3 totals 14 residues. Germline CDR1 is LGHNA and CDR2 is YNFKEQ. Between the trimmed V and J ends, which lost 0 bases and 0 bases, there was a span of 4 bases. In nucleotides, the CDR3 is TGTGCCAGCAGCCAAGATCAAAGCACAGATACGCAGTATTTT. Its translation is CASSQDQSTDTQYF.

The chain combines TRBV7-2 with TRBJ2-7; D remains unclear. V lost 1 base and J lost 4, with 11 bases in between. Germline CDR1 SGHTA, CDR2 FQGNSA. The CDR3 length is 14 residues. DNA of the CDR3: TGTGCCAGCAGCTTAGTGCTCCCTGGGTACGAGCAGTACTTC. Encoded protein: CASSLVLPGYEQYF.

The chain links TRBV30 to TRBJ2-3; 10 bases are a match to TRBD2. The germline V gene encodes CDR1 GTSNPN and CDR2 SVGIG (reference sequence). The CDR3 covers 15 residues. The ends lost 2 bases at V and 1 base at J; junction bases unmatched: 3. The CDR3 DNA sequence: TGTGCCTGGAGTATCGGACTAGCGGGCACAGATACGCAGTATTTT. Translation gives CAWSIGLAGTDTQYF.

This clonotype came up many times. V gene TRBV29-1 combines with J gene TRBJ2-5, with 8 nucleotides matching TRBD1. CDR1 and CDR2 from the germline V gene are SQVTM and ANQGSEA. This CDR3 is 19 amino acids long. The V segment lost 1 base and the J segment 2 bases; nucleotides outside the gene matches: 18. The CDR3: CSVEGLPFNPGGLQETQYF. CDR3 nucleotide sequence: TGCAGCGTTGAAGGTCTCCCTTTTAACCCAGGGGGCTTACAAGAGACCCAGTACTTC.

CDR3 DNA sequence: TGTGCCTGTACCACAGGGGGCTACGAGCAGTACTTC. As protein: CACTTGGYEQYF. The rearrangement uses TRBV30 and TRBJ2-7; 8 positions match TRBD1. CDR3 length: 12 amino acids. Germline V gives CDR1 GTSNPN, CDR2 SVGIG (reference sequence). Trimming removed 6 bases from V and 3 bases from J; junction bases left unmatched: 4.

J is TRBJ2-7 and V is TRBV16; 8 nucleotides align to TRBD2. Germline V gene data show CDR1 as KGHSY and CDR2 as FQNENV. V lost 5 bases to trimming and J lost 7 bases; unmatched junction nucleotides: 7. The CDR3 is 13 amino acids. CDR3 DNA: TGTGCCAGCAGCTATCGGGGGGGCCGGGAGCAGTACTTC. It specifies CASSYRGGREQYF.

The chain combines TRBV28 with TRBJ2-3; possible D gene TRBD2, 7 bases. The germline V gene has CDR1 MDHEN and CDR2 SYDVKM. Trimming removed 7 bases at V and 6 bases at J, with 20 bases between. The CDR3 totals 15 residues. The CDR3 DNA follows: TGTGCCAGCACCCAATGGGGGGGGCCGCCGGATACGCAGTATTTT. This gives the protein CASTQWGGPPDTQYF.

This clonotype was recorded at least ten times. This chain connects TRBV7-9 to TRBJ2-1; D remains unclear. V lost 1 base and J 0 bases, leaving 10 bases between the germline ends. There are 16 residues in the CDR3. The germline V gene encodes CDR1 SEHNR and CDR2 FQNEAQ (reference sequence). CDR3 DNA: TGTGCCAGCAGCTTAGTTGTAGATAGCTCCTACAATGAGCAGTTCTTC. Its translation: CASSLVVDSSYNEQFF.

The J gene is TRBJ2-7, the V gene TRBV12-5, with a possible D match to TRBD2 (5 bases). The CDR3 extends over 12 amino acids. The germline CDR1 and CDR2 sequences are LGHNT and FRNRAP. V gave up 8 bases and J gave up 7 bases, with 15 bases separating them. The CDR3 protein is CASSREGIEQYF. DNA for the CDR3: TGTGCTAGTAGCAGAGAGGGAATAGAGCAGTACTTC.

The V call is TRBV19, the J call TRBJ2-1, with 7 bases identical to TRBD2. Germline CDR1 is LNHDA and CDR2 is SQIVND (reference sequence). This CDR3 has 14 amino acids. The J segment lost 6 bases and the V segment lost 6 bases, leaving 8 bases of the junction unmatched. CDR3 protein: CASRGSGESNEQFF. The CDR3 region has the DNA TGTGCCAGTAGGGGCAGCGGGGAGAGCAATGAGCAGTTCTTC. The full variable domain, its missing parts supplied by reference TRBV19 and TRBJ2-1, is DGGITQSPKYLFRKEGQNVTLSCEQNLNHDAMYWYRQDPGQGLRLIYYSQIVNDFQKGDIAEGYSVSREKKESFPLTVTSAQKNPTAFYLCASRGSGESNEQFFGPGTRLTVL.